These 18 T cell receptor beta chains came from one sample sequenced in a study of T-cell memory formation after mild COVID-19. A single record per CDR3 protein comes from TCRdb applying MiXCR to the 5' RACE reads. In the table there are roughly 52,000 distinct CDR3 sequences, roughly 7% of which are singletons. The sequencing sample was made of PBMCs or a T cell subset sorted from them (not recorded which). These receptors originate from a man younger than 35 who had mild COVID-19 (a few samples of this study predate the infection). Cell type and time point are not known.

The chain uses TRBV18 and TRBJ1-1; D unresolved. Per germline, CDR1 KGHSH and CDR2 LQKENI. V lost 2 bases, J lost 1 base, and 14 bases lay in between. The CDR3 spans 16 residues. The CDR3 DNA sequence: TGTGCCAGCTCACCAAGGGTAGGCGGCGAGAACACTGAAGCTTTCTTT. The encoded protein is CASSPRVGGENTEAFF.

The gene calls are TRBV9 and TRBJ2-7; TRBD1 might be the D (6 bases). CDR1 is SGDLS and CDR2 is YYNGEE in the germline V gene. The CDR3 spans 16 residues. V was shortened by 4 bases and J by 0 bases, with 17 bases between the two germline ends. The CDR3 here is CASSKRRDKSSYEQYV. CDR3 in DNA: TGTGCCAGCAGCAAACGCCGGGACAAGAGCTCCTACGAGCAGTACGTC.

In this sample, this clonotype turned up a few times. This chain joins TRBV5-1 and TRBJ2-5; 8 bases fit TRBD1. V dropped 4 bases and J dropped 5; count of bases not matched to a gene: 10. From germline, CDR1 is SGHRS and CDR2 YFSETQ. This CDR3 region has 15 residues. The CDR3 DNA follows: TGCGCCAGCAGCCCGGACGCAGGGGGCATGGAGACCCAGTACTTC. It translates to CASSPDAGGMETQYF.

This clonotype was recorded many times. The V and J genes are TRBV5-1 and TRBJ2-3, with 13 bases fitting TRBD2. V lost 0 bases to trimming and J lost 4 bases; unmatched junction nucleotides: 5. The CDR3 loop spans 17 amino acids. Germline assignment: CDR1 SGHRS and CDR2 YFSETQ. CDR3 amino acids: CASSLAPTSGGADTQYF. The DNA of the CDR3 is TGCGCCAGCAGCTTGGCTCCTACTAGCGGGGGGGCAGATACGCAGTATTTT. Combining the CDR3 with reference TRBV5-1 and TRBJ2-3 gives the whole variable domain KAGVTQTPRYLIKTRGQQVTLSCSPISGHRSVSWYQQTPGQGLQFLFEYFSETQRNKGNFPGRFSGRQFSNSRSEMNVSTLELGDSALYLCASSLAPTSGGADTQYFGPGTRLTVL.

This chain joins TRBV10-3 and TRBJ1-1; 8 bases map to TRBD1. The trim removed 3 bases at V and 3 bases at J, leaving 6 bases unmatched. CDR3 length: 15 amino acids. CDR1 and CDR2 from the germline V gene are ENHRY and SYGVKD. The CDR3 DNA sequence: TGTGCCATCAGTGATAAACAGGGGGGCTACACTGAAGCTTTCTTT. It is translated as CAISDKQGGYTEAFF.

The CDR3 nucleotides are TGTGCCAGCACAAAAGGTCTGGCTGGGGCCAACGTCCTGACTTTC. Its protein product is CASTKGLAGANVLTF. This chain connects TRBV12-3 or TRBV12-4 to TRBJ2-6; no firm D call. V was shortened by 7 bases and J by 2 bases, with 12 bases between the two germline ends. This CDR3 region has 15 residues.

The chain uses TRBV11-3 and TRBJ2-5, with D perhaps matching TRBD1 or TRBD2 (5 bases each). This CDR3 contains 14 residues. Trimming stripped 1 base from V and 5 bases from J, with 11 bases between. Germline-derived CDR1 and CDR2 are SGHNT and YENEEA. CDR3 nucleotide sequence: TGTGCCAGCAGCTTAGGTCCAGGGACCGAGACCCAGTACTTC. Its protein product is CASSLGPGTETQYF. The full variable domain, with the rest looked up from reference TRBV11-3 and TRBJ2-5, is EAGVVQSPRYKIIEKKQPVAFWCNPISGHNTLYWYLQNLGQGPELLIRYENEEAVDDSQLPKDRFSAERLKGVDSTLKIQPAELGDSAVYLCASSLGPGTETQYFGPGTRLLVL.

This clonotype was counted at least ten times. J is TRBJ2-2 and V is TRBV7-3; D may be TRBD2 (6 bases). The germline V gene encodes CDR1 SGHTA and CDR2 FQGTGA. Trimming stripped 5 bases from V and 2 bases from J, with 9 bases between. CDR3 length: 14 amino acids. The CDR3 coding sequence is TGTGCCAGCAGCCCCGGGGGAAACACCGGGGAGCTGTTTTTT. This codes for CASSPGGNTGELFF.

There are many counts of this clonotype. The chain employs TRBV20-1 and TRBJ2-3; D possibly corresponds to TRBD2 (6 bases). V was pared by 5 bases and J by 2 bases, with 17 bases between. Germline CDR1 reads DFQATT; CDR2 reads SNEGSKA (reference sequence). The CDR3 has 15 amino acids. This chain's CDR3 is CSAPPAGNPTDTQYF. The DNA for the CDR3 is TGCAGTGCTCCCCCGGCGGGGAACCCCACAGATACGCAGTATTTT.

By sample fraction, this clonotype is medium-sized. The chain combines TRBV12-3 or TRBV12-4 with TRBJ2-1; unclear D gene. CDR3 length equals 12 residues. V shed 3 bases and J shed 5 bases, with 5 bases lying between them. The CDR3 sequence: CASSFEDNEQFF. DNA of the CDR3: TGTGCCAGCAGTTTTGAGGACAATGAGCAGTTCTTC.

J is TRBJ1-5 and V is TRBV6-5; D perhaps matches TRBD1 (5 bases). Between the trimmed V and J ends, which lost 6 bases and 0 bases, there was a span of 15 bases. Germline loops: CDR1 MNHEY, CDR2 SVGAGI. The CDR3 extends over 16 amino acids. The CDR3 DNA sequence: TGTGCCAGCAGCCCCGGACACATTTATAGCAATCAGCCCCAGCATTTT. This sequence encodes CASSPGHIYSNQPQHF.

The V call is TRBV7-3, the J call TRBJ2-5; 7 positions match TRBD2. Losses at the gene ends were 5 bases for V and 2 bases for J; bases not matched to a gene: 8. The length of the CDR3 is 15 residues. CDR1 and CDR2 (germline): SGHTA, FQGTGA. In DNA form, the CDR3 reads TGTGCCAGCAGCCCGCAGCGGGGAGGGCAAGAGACCCAGTACTTC. Its protein product is CASSPQRGGQETQYF.

A few counts support this clonotype. The chain links TRBV11-1 to TRBJ2-5; unclear D gene. From germline, CDR1 is SGHAT and CDR2 FQDESV (reference sequence). V gave up 1 base and J gave up 5 bases, with 11 bases separating them. The CDR3 consists of 14 residues. For the CDR3, the DNA is TGTGCCAGCAGCTTAGGCAACCTGGGGGAGACCCAGTACTTC. Its protein product is CASSLGNLGETQYF.

This clonotype was counted a few times. This sequence joins TRBV6-5 and TRBJ2-5, with 11 nucleotides matching TRBD2. The germline CDR1 and CDR2 sequences are MNHEY and SVGAGI. The V gene end was trimmed by 5 bases and the J gene end by 6 bases; junction bases not matched to a gene: 11. CDR3 length equals 16 residues. The CDR3 spells CASSRLAGGPSQTQYF. CDR3 in DNA: TGTGCCAGCAGTCGCCTAGCGGGGGGACCGAGCCAGACCCAGTACTTC.

This chain joins TRBV5-1 and TRBJ2-5; D is possibly TRBD1 (6 bases). V lost 1 base and J 0 bases, leaving 19 bases between the germline ends. Per the germline V gene, CDR1 is SGHRS and CDR2 is YFSETQ. This CDR3 region has 18 residues. This chain's CDR3 is CASSLSGQARGYQETQYF. The CDR3 DNA reads as TGCGCCAGCAGCTTGTCGGGGCAGGCCAGGGGTTACCAAGAGACCCAGTACTTC.

This clonotype turned up a few times. The chain links TRBV20-1 to TRBJ2-1, with 8 bases fitting TRBD1. Trimming removed 3 bases from V and 12 bases from J; junction bases left unmatched: 7. The V gene's germline CDR1 is DFQATT and CDR2 SNEGSKA (reference sequence). CDR3 size: 12 residues. For the CDR3, the DNA is TGCAGTGCTAGGACAGGGGCCCTCGGGCAGTTCTTC. Its protein is CSARTGALGQFF.

This clonotype has only a few counts. The chain carries TRBV5-6 and TRBJ2-1, with 11 bases that match TRBD2. Germline V lookup: CDR1 SGHDT, CDR2 YYEEEE. The CDR3 spans 20 residues. J gave up 0 bases and V 6 bases, and 17 bases lay outside the gene matches. In nucleotides, the CDR3 is TGTGCCAGCAAACTGGAATCTGGTCTAGCGGGGGGCAGCTCCTACAATGAGCAGTTCTTC. Protein product: CASKLESGLAGGSSYNEQFF.

This clonotype was counted only a few times. This sequence joins TRBV5-1 and TRBJ2-5; 7 bases line up with TRBD1. V lost 5 bases, J lost 2 bases, and 12 bases stayed unmatched. The germline V gene encodes CDR1 SGHRS and CDR2 YFSETQ. The CDR3 extends over 16 amino acids. This chain's CDR3 is CASRDRMGADQETQYF. As DNA, the CDR3 is TGCGCCAGCAGGGACAGGATGGGCGCCGATCAAGAGACCCAGTACTTC.